A selection of T cell receptor beta chains follows, all from one sample in a study of cytomegalovirus exposure and HLA in healthy donors. Repertoires were generated with immunoSEQ multiplex PCR, while TCRdb's copy carries only in-frame clones and drops some. Among approximately 160,000 clones listed, approximately 80% were seen once. The specimen was PBMCs. The receptors derive from a woman under 30 in good health and CMV-seronegative. Each CDR3 is given with its conserved first and last residue. D genes are given only for firm matches. Size is omitted from some rows. Given values are once, few, many or a class for expanded clones.

d_call | j_call | v_call | clone_size | cdr3_nt | cdr3_aa
NA | TRBJ2-7 | TRBV28 | NA | TGTGCCAGCAGTAGCAGGGCCTACGAGCAGTACTTC | CASSSRAYEQYF
TRBD2 | TRBJ2-1 | TRBV4-2 | NA | TGTGCCAGCAGCCGAGAAAAGACTAGCGGGGACTACAATGAGCAGTTCTTC | CASSREKTSGDYNEQFF
TRBD2 | TRBJ2-7 | TRBV4-1 | NA | TGCGCCAGCAGCACCGGGAGGGGGAACTCCTACGAGCAGTACTTC | CASSTGRGNSYEQYF
NA | TRBJ1-1 | TRBV28 | NA | TGTGCCAGCAGTCTTGGAGGGAACACTGAAGCTTTCTTT | CASSLGGNTEAFF
TRBD2 | TRBJ2-1 | TRBV4-1 | NA | TGCGCCAGCAGCCAAGAGGGGTGGACTAGCGGGAGTAGCAATGAGCAGTTCTTC | CASSQEGWTSGSSNEQFF
TRBD1 | TRBJ2-7 | TRBV7-9 | NA | TGTGCCAGCAGCTTAACCACCGGGACAGGAAGCTCCTACGAGCAGTACTTC | CASSLTTGTGSSYEQYF
NA | TRBJ1-1 | TRBV12-5 | NA | TGTGCTAGTGGTCCTAACGGGGTCCCCCGCGGAGCTTTCTTT | CASGPNGVPRGAFF
TRBD1 | TRBJ1-1 | TRBV12-5 | NA | TGTGCTAGTGGTTTACAGGGGGCCACTGAAGCTTTCTTT | CASGLQGATEAFF
TRBD2 | TRBJ2-5 | TRBV5-1 | NA | TGCGCCAGTACTCGAAATAGCGGGAGGTTGGAGACCCAGTACTTC | CASTRNSGRLETQYF
TRBD2 | TRBJ2-1 | TRBV10-3 | NA | TGTGCCATCAGTGCCCCGACTAGCGGGAGCAATGAGCAGTTCTTC | CAISAPTSGSNEQFF
TRBD1 | TRBJ1-2 | TRBV19 | NA | TGTGCCAGTAGTATCCTGGGACAGGGTCTCTATGGCTACACCTTC | CASSILGQGLYGYTF
NA | TRBJ2-7 | TRBV30 | NA | TGTGCCTGGAGCTCTACAGGAGCCGCTAATCAGCAGTACTTC | CAWSSTGAANQQYF
TRBD2 | TRBJ2-7 | TRBV19 | NA | TGTGCCAGTAGGAAAGCGGGAGGGCCCGAGCAGTACTTC | CASRKAGGPEQYF
NA | TRBJ2-1 | TRBV5-1 | NA | TGCGCCAGCAGCTTGGGGGTAGCGAGCTCCTACAATGAGCAGTTCTTC | CASSLGVASSYNEQFF
TRBD1 | TRBJ2-1 | TRBV27 | NA | TGTGCCAGCAGTTTTATGGGACAGGGGGGGGATGAGCAGTTCTTC | CASSFMGQGGDEQFF
TRBD1 | TRBJ1-2 | TRBV6-1 | NA | TGTGCCAGCAGCCCTAGACAGGGGGCTAACTATGGCTACACCTTC | CASSPRQGANYGYTF
TRBD2 | TRBJ2-7 | TRBV5-6 | NA | TGTGCCAGCAGCTTGCTAGCGGGGGGGAGTGACGAGCAGTACTTC | CASSLLAGGSDEQYF
NA | TRBJ2-7 | TRBV12-2 | once | TGTGCAAGTCGCTTAGACGGGGCGACTAGCGGGAGAGGTTGTGTGGACTACGAGCAGTACTTC | CASRLDGATSGRGCVDYEQYF
TRBD2 | TRBJ2-7 | TRBV5-6 | NA | TGTGCCAGCAGCCGGCAAACAGCGGGAGACTACGAGCAGTACTTC | CASSRQTAGDYEQYF
NA | TRBJ1-2 | TRBV5-1 | NA | TGCGCCAGCAGCCCGGGGAACTATGGCTACACCTTC | CASSPGNYGYTF
TRBD1 | TRBJ1-2 | TRBV28 | NA | TGTGCCAGCAGAGGATTACAGGGGGCCCTTTGGAACTATGGCTACACCTTC | CASRGLQGALWNYGYTF
NA | TRBJ2-2 | TRBV10-3 | NA | TGTGCCATCAGACAAGCCGGGGAGCTGTTTTTT | CAIRQAGELFF
TRBD2 | TRBJ2-1 | TRBV19 | NA | TGTGCCAGTAGTCGGACTAGCGGGAGGTTCGATGAGCAGTTCTTC | CASSRTSGRFDEQFF
NA | TRBJ2-7 | TRBV6-1 | NA | TGTGCCAGCAGTGAAAGCCCCAGACTAGTGGGGGAGCAGTACTTC | CASSESPRLVGEQYF
TRBD2 | TRBJ2-3 | TRBV5-1 | NA | TGCGCCAGCAGCCCTCAGTCTAGCGGGGCTGCAGATACGCAGTATTTT | CASSPQSSGAADTQYF
NA | TRBJ1-5 | TRBV7-9 | NA | TGTGCCAGCGCCCCGGGTTATCAACAGCCCCAGCATTTT | CASAPGYQQPQHF
NA | TRBJ2-2 | TRBV7-9 | NA | TGTGCCAGCAGCCCGGGGACTTTCCTTGCGGGGGAGCTGTTTTTT | CASSPGTFLAGELFF
NA | TRBJ1-2 | TRBV7-9 | NA | TGTGCCAGCAGCCCAATTCAGGACACCTATGGCTACACCTTC | CASSPIQDTYGYTF
NA | TRBJ1-2 | TRBV28 | NA | TGTGCCAGTGCTAAACAGGAACCCGGAGTACACTATGGCTACACCTTC | CASAKQEPGVHYGYTF
NA | TRBJ2-1 | TRBV5-1 | NA | TGCGCCAGCAGCGTGACTATTTCTAATGAGCAGTTCTTC | CASSVTISNEQFF
NA | TRBJ2-5 | TRBV19 | NA | TGTGCCAGTAGTCCTTGCGTTTGCGATCGAGAGACCCAGTACTTC | CASSPCVCDRETQYF
NA | TRBJ1-1 | TRBV19 | NA | TGTGCCAGTAGTAGCACAGGGAGCGCTGAAGCTTTCTTT | CASSSTGSAEAFF
TRBD2 | TRBJ2-3 | TRBV9 | NA | TGTGCCAGCACCCTAGGCCTAGCGGGAACCCCTTCCGGAGATACGCAGTATTTT | CASTLGLAGTPSGDTQYF
NA | TRBJ2-1 | TRBV12-5 | once | TGTGCTAGTGGTTTGGTACTAGGGGGAGGGCCTCTTCGCGATGAGCAGTTCTTC | CASGLVLGGGPLRDEQFF
NA | TRBJ2-7 | TRBV2 | few | TGTGCCAGCAGTGTGGAGGACAGCTCCTACGAGCAGTACTTC | CASSVEDSSYEQYF
TRBD1 | TRBJ1-2 | TRBV5-1 | NA | TGCGCCAGCAGCTTGTTTCCCTCTTTCGAGGGGGCGCGGGGCTACACCTTC | CASSLFPSFEGARGYTF
NA | TRBJ1-4 | TRBV5-4 | NA | TGTGCCAGCAGCTTGGACAGCTTGGGTAATGAAAAACTGTTTTTT | CASSLDSLGNEKLFF
TRBD1 | TRBJ1-4 | TRBV28 | NA | TGTGCCAGCAGTTTACTGGGACAGGGGTATGAAAAACTGTTTTTT | CASSLLGQGYEKLFF
NA | TRBJ1-2 | TRBV15 | few | TGTGCCACCAGCAGAGGGAAAGAGGGGGGGAACTATGGCTACACCTTC | CATSRGKEGGNYGYTF
TRBD2 | TRBJ2-7 | TRBV27 | NA | TGTGCCAGCAGAACTATAGCGGGAGTTTGGGAGCAGTACTTC | CASRTIAGVWEQYF
TRBD1 | TRBJ2-5 | TRBV6-1 | once | TGTGCCAGCAAGCCAGGGGGAGAGACCCAGTACTTC | CASKPGGETQYF
NA | TRBJ1-3 | TRBV25-1 | NA | TGTGCCAGCAGTGAACCAGGGTCTGGAAACACCATATATTTT | CASSEPGSGNTIYF
TRBD1 | TRBJ2-1 | TRBV7-3 | NA | TGTGCCAGCAGCACCTTGACAGGGGTATACAATGAGCAGTTCTTC | CASSTLTGVYNEQFF
NA | TRBJ1-3 | TRBV4-1 | NA | TGCGCCAGCAGCCAAGGATTTATCTCGGGGTTTAATTATTCTGGAAACACCATATATTTT | CASSQGFISGFNYSGNTIYF
NA | TRBJ1-1 | TRBV6-1 | NA | TGTGCCAGCAGTATACGACTGGCTAACACTGAAGCTTTCTTT | CASSIRLANTEAFF
NA | TRBJ1-5 | TRBV7-9 | NA | TGTGCCAGCAGCTCCGGAGGGGCTCGCAATCAGCCCCAGCATTTT | CASSSGGARNQPQHF
TRBD2 | TRBJ2-5 | TRBV9 | NA | TGTGCCAGCAGCGTGGCGGGACTAGCGGGAGTAGAGACCCAGTACTTC | CASSVAGLAGVETQYF
NA | TRBJ2-5 | TRBV28 | NA | TGTGCCAGCAGTTTGTCCGGACTCCAAGAGACCCAGTACTTC | CASSLSGLQETQYF
NA | TRBJ2-7 | TRBV11-2 | NA | TGTGCCAGCAGCTTAGTGGCCAGAGGAGACGACTACGAGCAGTACTTC | CASSLVARGDDYEQYF